Sequencing of this T cell receptor beta chain was carried out in a study of blood T cell repertoires in COVID-19. The data were produced by immunoSEQ multiplex PCR, yet TCRdb's version contains in-frame clones alone and is incomplete. This repertoire shows tens of thousands of clones, about four fifths found once; its top ten account for 15% to 25%. The sample holds a few counts of this clone. The CDR3 contains 13 residues. Trimming removed 7 bases from V and 0 bases from J, with 9 bases in between. Germline V gene sequence: CDR1 MNHEY, CDR2 SVGAGI. The chain couples TRBV6-5 to TRBJ1-1; the D gene is possibly TRBD1 (5 bases). The TCR sequence derives from a man aged 25 to 40 with COVID-19, enrolled during active disease. The sequencing input was peripheral blood. CDR3 protein: CASTRQLNTEAFF. In DNA form, the CDR3 reads TGTGCCAGCACCCGACAGCTGAACACTGAAGCTTTCTTT.